The 27 T cell receptor beta chains below all came from one sample that was sequenced in a study of cytomegalovirus exposure and HLA in healthy donors. PCR involved 60 Vbeta and 13 Jbeta primers. Only in-frame clones appear in the TCRdb table, and some are missing; sequencing was by immunoSEQ multiplex PCR. The repertoire has around 120,000 clones, under 80% of them found once; the top ten carry 25% to 35%. The sequenced sample was PBMCs. The receptors originated from a man aged 60 to 75 in good health and CMV-seropositive.

The CDR3 reads CASSYTSGAYEQYF. The CDR3 coding sequence is TGTGCCAGCTCATACACTAGCGGAGCCTACGAGCAGTACTTC. The chain carries TRBV18 and TRBJ2-7; 8 bases line up with TRBD2. V was pared by 5 bases and J by 2 bases, with 5 bases of the junction left unmatched. The germline gives CDR1 KGHSH, CDR2 LQKENI. This CDR3 has 14 amino acids.

This chain joins TRBV28 and TRBJ1-5; no firm D call. Trimming shortened V by 10 bases and J by 5 bases, and 18 bases separated the two germline ends. The CDR3 sequence is 14 residues long. From germline, CDR1 is MDHEN and CDR2 SYDVKM. The CDR3 spells CATPGSAADQPQHF. The CDR3 DNA is TGTGCCACCCCGGGTTCGGCCGCCGATCAGCCCCAGCATTTT.

The rearrangement links TRBV2 to TRBJ2-7; D possibly corresponds to TRBD2 (6 bases). The CDR3 totals 15 residues. Trimming stripped 2 bases from V and 0 bases from J, with 11 bases between. Germline CDR1 reads SNHLY; CDR2 reads FYNNEI. CDR3 sequence: CASSESAGSSYEQYF. DNA for the CDR3: TGTGCCAGCAGTGAATCTGCCGGGAGCTCCTACGAGCAGTACTTC.

As concerns this clone: Other DNA sequences from this sample encode an identical CDR3 as well. The chain combines TRBV10-1 with TRBJ2-2; TRBD1 matches 7 bases. This CDR3 contains 13 residues. Germline V gene data show CDR1 as WNHNN and CDR2 as SYGVQD (reference sequence). The ends lost 3 bases at V and 5 bases at J; junction bases unmatched: 0. In DNA, the CDR3 is TGCGCCAGCAGTGACAGGGGGACCGGGGAGCTGTTTTTT. Translation: CASSDRGTGELFF.

The rearrangement uses TRBV15 and TRBJ2-1; 8 bases are shared with TRBD2. With V trimmed by 2 bases and J by 9 bases, 6 bases remained unmatched. CDR1 LNHNV and CDR2 YYDKDF come from the germline V gene (reference sequence). This CDR3 has 14 amino acids. CDR3 nucleotides: TGTGCCACCAGCAGAACACTAGCGGACATTGAGCAGTTCTTC. Translation gives CATSRTLADIEQFF. The whole variable domain, remainder taken from reference TRBV15 and TRBJ2-1, is DAMVIQNPRYQVTQFGKPVTLSCSQTLNHNVMYWYQQKSSQAPKLLFHYYDKDFNNEADTPDNFQSRRPNTSFCFLDIRSPGLGDTAMYLCATSRTLADIEQFFGPGTRLTVL.

The rearrangement uses TRBV5-1 and TRBJ2-5, with 8 nucleotides matching TRBD2. After removal of 5 bases from V and 2 bases from J, the junction contained 8 bases not matched to a gene. This CDR3 has 15 amino acids. CDR1 SGHRS and CDR2 YFSETQ come from the germline V gene. Here the CDR3 DNA reads TGCGCCAGCAGTGGACCGGGGGGGATACAAGAGACCCAGTACTTC. Translation gives CASSGPGGIQETQYF.

The J gene is TRBJ1-2, the V gene TRBV28; a weak D match, TRBD1 (5 bases). The CDR3 contains 16 residues. V lost 8 bases, J lost 0 bases, and 19 bases lay in between. From germline, CDR1 is MDHEN and CDR2 SYDVKM. CDR3 loop: CASVTYSGGANYGYTF. In nucleotides, the CDR3 is TGTGCCAGCGTAACGTACTCGGGGGGGGCTAACTATGGCTACACCTTC.

CDR3 in DNA: TGTGCCAGCAGCTTGACCGGGACAGTCCCCTACGAGCAGTACTTC. It codes for CASSLTGTVPYEQYF. The chain links TRBV7-9 to TRBJ2-7; TRBD1 agrees at 7 bases. Losses at the gene ends were 3 bases for V and 2 bases for J; bases not matched to a gene: 7. This CDR3 comprises 15 residues. Germline V gene data show CDR1 as SEHNR and CDR2 as FQNEAQ (reference sequence).

The chain links TRBV5-1 to TRBJ1-6; possible D gene TRBD1, 5 bases. The V and J ends lost 0 bases and 10 bases respectively, with 11 bases between them. The CDR3 length is 14 residues. Per the germline V gene, CDR1 is SGHRS and CDR2 is YFSETQ. The CDR3 DNA is TGCGCCAGCAGCTTGGCAGGGCTTGGCTCACCCCTCCACTTT. Translation: CASSLAGLGSPLHF.

The chain links TRBV5-1 to TRBJ2-1; the match to TRBD1 covers 11 bases. This CDR3 spans 19 amino acids. From germline, CDR1 is SGHRS and CDR2 YFSETQ. The V gene end was trimmed by 7 bases and the J gene end by 8 bases; junction bases not matched to a gene: 23. In DNA form, the CDR3 reads TGCGCCAGCCGACCAGGACAGGGGGCGAGACCTTCCCCGGGTCATGAGCAGTTCTTC. Amino acid sequence: CASRPGQGARPSPGHEQFF.

This clone has only a few counts. The rearrangement uses TRBV5-1 and TRBJ1-1, with D uncertain. V was trimmed by 0 bases and J by 4 bases, leaving 10 bases between them. This CDR3 contains 14 residues. Germline V gene lookup returns CDR1 SGHRS and CDR2 YFSETQ. The CDR3 region is CASSLGHIGTEAFF. The CDR3 DNA follows: TGCGCCAGCAGCTTGGGACACATAGGCACTGAAGCTTTCTTT.

Comments on this clone: The sample carries other DNA sequences with the same CDR3. This chain joins TRBV1 and TRBJ2-7; the D segment call TRBD2 is taken from the table without a DNA check. TRBV1 is a pseudogene locus. CDR3 length: 15 amino acids. Here the CDR3 DNA reads TGCACCCGCCCGGTTTCACTACCAGCAGACTACGAGCAATACTTC. It yields the protein CTRPVSLPADYEQYF.

Comment on this clone: Compared with germline, one end of the junction differs, possibly owing to a read error. The chain carries TRBV7-9 and TRBJ2-4; a weak D match, TRBD1 (5 bases). The germline V gene encodes CDR1 SEHNR and CDR2 FQNEAQ (reference sequence). The CDR3 is 14 residues long. CDR3 in amino acids: CASSSWSGKNSQYF. Here the CDR3 DNA reads TGTGCCAGCAGCTCCTGGTCAGGGAAAAACAGTCAGTACTTC.

The genes are TRBV2 and TRBJ2-3; 8 positions agree with TRBD1. V lost 5 bases and J lost 1; bases outside the gene matches: 11. CDR3 length: 17 amino acids. Germline values: CDR1 SNHLY, CDR2 FYNNEI. CDR3 residues: CASSPVFGTGGTDTQYF. CDR3 bases: TGTGCCAGCAGTCCAGTCTTCGGGACAGGCGGCACAGATACGCAGTATTTT.

The chain combines TRBV5-1 with TRBJ1-6; TRBD1 aligns across 8 bases. Germline-derived CDR1 and CDR2 are SGHRS and YFSETQ. Trimming cost V 4 bases and J 11 bases; bases outside gene matches: 8. The CDR3 contains 14 residues. CDR3 DNA sequence: TGCGCCAGCAGCCAGGGACAGGCGGAAACACCCCTCCACTTT. It yields the protein CASSQGQAETPLHF.

The chain couples TRBV6-6 to TRBJ1-3; weak D call: TRBD1 (5 bases). This CDR3 is built from 16 residues. Germline CDR1 reads MNHNY; CDR2 reads SVGAGI (reference sequence). Between the trimmed V and J ends, which lost 3 bases and 2 bases, there was a span of 14 bases. Here the CDR3 DNA reads TGTGCCAGCAGTTATGGGTGGGGAGGGGCTGGAAACACCATATATTTT. As protein: CASSYGWGGAGNTIYF.

The CDR3 bases are TGTGCCAGTCTCTCTGGGGGGACAGGGGTCGGCTACACCTTC. It is translated as CASLSGGTGVGYTF. The chain carries TRBV6-5 and TRBJ1-2, with 10 nucleotides matching TRBD1. Per germline, CDR1 MNHEY and CDR2 SVGAGI. The CDR3 consists of 14 residues. Losses at the gene ends were 9 bases for V and 8 bases for J; bases not matched to a gene: 12.

Regarding this clone: The sample carries other DNA sequences with the same CDR3. V is TRBV4-1 and J is TRBJ2-5, with 10 bases lining up with TRBD2. Trimming at V came to 4 bases and at J to 2 bases, leaving 13 bases not matched to a gene. CDR1 is MGHRA, CDR2 YSYEKL, per germline. The CDR3 sequence is 18 residues long. This CDR3 reads CASSPEPTSGASQETQYF. DNA of the CDR3: TGCGCCAGCAGCCCTGAACCAACTAGCGGGGCCTCTCAAGAGACCCAGTACTTC.

This clone came up a few times. This sequence joins TRBV4-1 and TRBJ2-2, with 9 positions matching TRBD1. Germline loops: CDR1 MGHRA, CDR2 YSYEKL. The CDR3 sequence is 16 residues long. V shed 1 base, J shed 6 bases, and the junction held 6 bases outside the gene matches. The CDR3, as DNA: TGCGCCAGCAGCCAAGTGTTCGGACAGGGGTCCGGGGAGCTGTTTTTT. Its protein product is CASSQVFGQGSGELFF.

The chain carries TRBV13 and TRBJ2-3; D is perhaps TRBD2 (5 bases). Trimming removed 5 bases from V and 0 bases from J, with 18 bases in between. Germline V gene sequence: CDR1 PRHDT, CDR2 FYEKMQ (reference sequence). This CDR3 contains 17 residues. The CDR3 loop reads CASSQRFLEASTDTQYF. Here the CDR3 DNA reads TGTGCCAGCAGCCAGAGGTTTTTGGAGGCTAGCACAGATACGCAGTATTTT.

This clone was seen only once. Other DNA sequences of this sample code for an identical CDR3. V usage is TRBV30 and J usage is TRBJ2-7; D is perhaps TRBD2 (5 bases). Trimming stripped 2 bases from V and 0 bases from J, with 5 bases between. The CDR3 has 12 amino acids. Germline CDR1 reads GTSNPN; CDR2 reads SVGIG (reference sequence). CDR3 residues: CAWSTSSYEQYF. CDR3 coding DNA: TGTGCCTGGAGTACTAGCTCCTACGAGCAGTACTTC.

The rearrangement joins TRBV5-4 to TRBJ2-3, with D possibly TRBD2 on 5 matching bases. Germline CDR1 reads SGHNT; CDR2 reads YYREEE (reference sequence). V lost 4 bases and J lost 4, with 13 bases in between. The CDR3 totals 14 residues. The CDR3 reads CASSAREGSDTQYF. The CDR3 region has the DNA TGTGCCAGCAGCGCACGAGAGGGTTCAGATACGCAGTATTTT.

V gene TRBV18 combines with J gene TRBJ2-7; 7 positions match TRBD2. J was trimmed by 6 bases and V by 3 bases; bases with no gene match: 14. This CDR3 has 16 amino acids. Germline CDR1 is KGHSH and CDR2 is LQKENI. The CDR3 DNA sequence: TGTGCCAGCTCACCGGGAGGGGCACAAAGACTGCTCGAGCAGTACTTC. Residues: CASSPGGAQRLLEQYF. The full variable domain, completed using reference TRBV18 and TRBJ2-7, is NAGVMQNPRHLVRRRGQEARLRCSPMKGHSHVYWYRQLPEEGLKFMVYLQKENIIDESGMPKERFSAEFPKEGPSILRIQQVVRGDSAAYFCASSPGGAQRLLEQYFGPGTRLTVT.

The chain joins TRBV2 to TRBJ1-6; tentatively, D is TRBD1 (6 bases). Trimming shortened V by 3 bases and J by 10 bases, and 10 bases separated the two germline ends. The V gene's germline CDR1 is SNHLY and CDR2 FYNNEI. The CDR3 is 13 amino acids. CDR3 bases: TGTGCCAGCAGTGATCAGGGGCAATCACCCCTCCACTTT. This translates into CASSDQGQSPLHF.

The rearrangement links TRBV14 to TRBJ2-3; 7 bases agree with TRBD2. V lost 3 bases, J lost 6 bases, and 3 bases stayed unmatched. Germline-derived CDR1 and CDR2 are SGHDN and FVKESK. The CDR3 runs 13 residues. Written as DNA, the CDR3 is TGTGCCAGCAGCCAGGGGGGGGTCGATACGCAGTATTTT. Amino acid sequence: CASSQGGVDTQYF.

The chain uses TRBV19 and TRBJ2-5; 8 positions match TRBD1. The J call is in doubt because the DNA end fits TRBJ2-7 better. CDR1 and CDR2 (germline): LNHDA, SQIVND (reference sequence). This CDR3 is built from 15 residues. The CDR3 reads CASSIEPGQVHEQYF. DNA of the CDR3: TGTGCCAGTAGTATAGAACCGGGACAGGTCCACGAGCAGTACTTC.

J is TRBJ2-1 and V is TRBV7-9; 11 nucleotides agree with TRBD2. The germline V gene has CDR1 SEHNR and CDR2 FQNEAQ (reference sequence). V trimming: 7 bases; J trimming: 8 bases; junction bases outside the gene matches: 13. The CDR3 spans 16 residues. CDR3 sequence reads: CASIKTRGSGGDEQFF. DNA for the CDR3: TGTGCCAGCATCAAAACGAGAGGTAGCGGGGGGGATGAGCAGTTCTTC.